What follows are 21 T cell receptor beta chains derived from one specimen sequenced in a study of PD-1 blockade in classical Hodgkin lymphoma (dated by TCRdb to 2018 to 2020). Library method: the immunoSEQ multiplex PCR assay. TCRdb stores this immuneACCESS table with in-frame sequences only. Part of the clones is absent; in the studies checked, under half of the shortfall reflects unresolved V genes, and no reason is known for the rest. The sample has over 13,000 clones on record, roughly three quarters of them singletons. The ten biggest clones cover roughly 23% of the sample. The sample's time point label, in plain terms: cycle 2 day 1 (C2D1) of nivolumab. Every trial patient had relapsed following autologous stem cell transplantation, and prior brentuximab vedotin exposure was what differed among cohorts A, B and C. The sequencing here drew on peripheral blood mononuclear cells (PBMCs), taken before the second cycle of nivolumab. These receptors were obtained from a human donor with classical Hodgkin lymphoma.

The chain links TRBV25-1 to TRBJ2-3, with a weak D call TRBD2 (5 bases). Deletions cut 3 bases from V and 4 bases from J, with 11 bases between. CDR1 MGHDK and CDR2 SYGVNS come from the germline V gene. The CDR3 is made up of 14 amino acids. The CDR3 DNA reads TGTGCCAGCAGTGACGCACTAGTGGCAGATACGCAGTATTTT. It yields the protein CASSDALVADTQYF.

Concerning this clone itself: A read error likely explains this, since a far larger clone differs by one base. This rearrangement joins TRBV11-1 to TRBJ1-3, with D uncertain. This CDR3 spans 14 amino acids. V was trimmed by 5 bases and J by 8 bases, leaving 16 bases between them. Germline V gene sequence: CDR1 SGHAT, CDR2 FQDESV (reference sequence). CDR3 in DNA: TGTGCCAGCAGCCAAGACTGGGTCCTTGACACCATATATTTT. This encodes CASSQDWVLDTIYF.

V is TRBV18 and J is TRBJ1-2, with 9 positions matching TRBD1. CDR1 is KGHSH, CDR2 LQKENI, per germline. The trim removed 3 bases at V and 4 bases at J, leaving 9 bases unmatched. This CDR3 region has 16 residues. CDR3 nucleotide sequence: TGTGCCAGCTCACCCCAACAGGGGGCCTCTCCCTATGGCTACACCTTC. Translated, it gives CASSPQQGASPYGYTF.

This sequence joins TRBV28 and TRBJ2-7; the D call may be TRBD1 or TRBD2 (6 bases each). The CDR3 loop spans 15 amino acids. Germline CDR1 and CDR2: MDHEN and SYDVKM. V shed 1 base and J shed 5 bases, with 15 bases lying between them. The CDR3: CASSLFTGRGHEQYF. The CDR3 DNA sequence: TGTGCCAGCAGTTTATTCACAGGGCGGGGCCACGAGCAGTACTTC.

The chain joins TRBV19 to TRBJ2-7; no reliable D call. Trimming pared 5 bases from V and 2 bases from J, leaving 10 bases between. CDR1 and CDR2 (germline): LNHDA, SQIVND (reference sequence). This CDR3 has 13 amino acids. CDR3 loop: CASSGDRAYEQYF. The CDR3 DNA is TGTGCCAGTAGTGGCGACCGCGCCTACGAGCAGTACTTC.

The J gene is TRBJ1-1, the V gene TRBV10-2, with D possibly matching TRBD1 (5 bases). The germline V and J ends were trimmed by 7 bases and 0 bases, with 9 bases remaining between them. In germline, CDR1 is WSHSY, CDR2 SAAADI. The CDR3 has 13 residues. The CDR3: CASIPGLNTEAFF. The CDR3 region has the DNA TGCGCCAGCATCCCAGGGTTGAACACTGAAGCTTTCTTT.

The CDR3 DNA reads TGCGCCAGCAGCTTGATTTCAGAGATGAACACTGAAGCTTTCTTT. It translates to CASSLISEMNTEAFF. V is TRBV5-1 and J is TRBJ1-1; D is undetermined. The CDR3 loop spans 15 amino acids. Germline CDR1 reads SGHRS; CDR2 reads YFSETQ. The V end lost 1 base, the J end lost 0 bases, and 10 bases lay between the germline ends. Variable domain in full (rest from reference TRBV5-1 and TRBJ1-1): KAGVTQTPRYLIKTRGQQVTLSCSPISGHRSVSWYQQTPGQGLQFLFEYFSETQRNKGNFPGRFSGRQFSNSRSEMNVSTLELGDSALYLCASSLISEMNTEAFFGQGTRLTVV.

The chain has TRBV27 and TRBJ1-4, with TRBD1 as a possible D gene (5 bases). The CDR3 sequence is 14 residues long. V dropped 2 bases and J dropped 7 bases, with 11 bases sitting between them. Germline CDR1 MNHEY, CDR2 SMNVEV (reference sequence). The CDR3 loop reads CASSLEGRGEKLFF. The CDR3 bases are TGTGCCAGCAGTTTAGAGGGGCGGGGTGAAAAACTGTTTTTT.

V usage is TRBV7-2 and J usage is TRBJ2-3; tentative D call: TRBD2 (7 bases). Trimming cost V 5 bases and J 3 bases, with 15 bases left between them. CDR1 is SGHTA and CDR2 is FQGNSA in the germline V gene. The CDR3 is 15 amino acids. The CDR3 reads CASSRDGGLTDTQYF. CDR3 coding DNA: TGTGCCAGCAGCCGAGACGGGGGGCTTACAGATACGCAGTATTTT.

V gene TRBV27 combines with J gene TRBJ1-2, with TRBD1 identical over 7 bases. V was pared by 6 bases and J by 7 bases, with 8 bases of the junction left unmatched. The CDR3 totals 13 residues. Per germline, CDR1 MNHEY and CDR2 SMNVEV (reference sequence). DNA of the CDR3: TGTGCCAGCAGCGTACAGGGGCCAGGTGGCTACACCTTC. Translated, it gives CASSVQGPGGYTF.

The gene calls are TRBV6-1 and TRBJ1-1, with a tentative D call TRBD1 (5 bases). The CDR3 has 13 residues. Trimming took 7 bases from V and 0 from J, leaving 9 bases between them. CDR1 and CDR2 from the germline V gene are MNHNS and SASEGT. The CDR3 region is CASTGTVNTEAFF. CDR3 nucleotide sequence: TGTGCCAGCACCGGGACGGTGAACACTGAAGCTTTCTTT.

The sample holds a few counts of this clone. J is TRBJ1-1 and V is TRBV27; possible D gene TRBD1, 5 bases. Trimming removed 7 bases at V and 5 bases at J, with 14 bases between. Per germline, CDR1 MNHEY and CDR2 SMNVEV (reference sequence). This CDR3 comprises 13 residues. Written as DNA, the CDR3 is TGTGCCAGCACACCCGGGGGGGGTACTGAAGCTTTCTTT. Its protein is CASTPGGGTEAFF.

CDR3 amino acids: CATSIPGHNSPLHF. As DNA, the CDR3 is TGTGCCACTTCAATTCCGGGACACAATTCACCCCTCCACTTT. The chain is built from TRBV15 and TRBJ1-6, with D possibly matching TRBD1 (6 bases). The CDR3 has 14 amino acids. Trimming left V 9 bases short and J 7 bases short, with 16 bases between. From germline, CDR1 is LNHNV and CDR2 YYDKDF (reference sequence).

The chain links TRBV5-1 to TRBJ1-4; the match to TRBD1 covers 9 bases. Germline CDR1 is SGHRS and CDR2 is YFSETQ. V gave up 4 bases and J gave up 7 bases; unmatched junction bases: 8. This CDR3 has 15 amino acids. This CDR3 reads CASSDDRGKPEKLFF. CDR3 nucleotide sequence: TGCGCCAGCAGCGATGACAGGGGGAAACCTGAAAAACTGTTTTTT.

The CDR3 DNA is TGTGCCAGCAGCCAAATGGGACAGGTGATCGGGGAGCTGTTTTTT. This codes for CASSQMGQVIGELFF. The chain is built from TRBV14 and TRBJ2-2, with 8 nucleotides matching TRBD1. Germline CDR1 and CDR2: SGHDN and FVKESK. V lost 2 bases and J lost 7; bases outside the gene matches: 6. This CDR3 has 15 residues.

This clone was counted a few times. CDR3 coding DNA: TGTGCCAGCAGCTCTCGACAGGGAACTGAAGCTTTCTTT. Protein: CASSSRQGTEAFF. The chain links TRBV9 to TRBJ1-1; 7 bases are shared with TRBD1. V lost 4 bases, J lost 5 bases, and 5 bases stayed unmatched. The V gene's germline CDR1 is SGDLS and CDR2 YYNGEE. The CDR3 is made up of 13 amino acids.

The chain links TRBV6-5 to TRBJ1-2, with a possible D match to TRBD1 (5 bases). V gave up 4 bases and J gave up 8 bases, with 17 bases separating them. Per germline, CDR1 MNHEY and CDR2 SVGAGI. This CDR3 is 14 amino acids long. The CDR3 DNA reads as TGTGCCAGCAGTTGGGGTGTTGGGGGATACGGCTACACCTTC. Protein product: CASSWGVGGYGYTF.

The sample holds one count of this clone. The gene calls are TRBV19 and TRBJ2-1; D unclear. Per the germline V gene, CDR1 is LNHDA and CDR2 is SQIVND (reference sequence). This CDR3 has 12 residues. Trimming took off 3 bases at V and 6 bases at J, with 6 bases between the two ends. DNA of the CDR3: TGTGCCAGTAGTATGTTTGTCAATGAGCAGTTCTTC. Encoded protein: CASSMFVNEQFF. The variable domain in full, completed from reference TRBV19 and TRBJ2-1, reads DGGITQSPKYLFRKEGQNVTLSCEQNLNHDAMYWYRQDPGQGLRLIYYSQIVNDFQKGDIAEGYSVSREKKESFPLTVTSAQKNPTAFYLCASSMFVNEQFFGPGTRLTVL.

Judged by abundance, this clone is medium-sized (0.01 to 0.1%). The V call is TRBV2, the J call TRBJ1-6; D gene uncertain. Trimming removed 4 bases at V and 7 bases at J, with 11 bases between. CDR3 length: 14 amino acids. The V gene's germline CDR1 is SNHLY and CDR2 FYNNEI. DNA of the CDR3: TGTGCCAGCAGTGGAGTCAATTTCAATTCACCCCTCCACTTT. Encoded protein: CASSGVNFNSPLHF. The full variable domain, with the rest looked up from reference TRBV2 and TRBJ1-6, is EPEVTQTPSHQVTQMGQEVILRCVPISNHLYFYWYRQILGQKVEFLVSFYNNEISEKSEIFDDQFSVERPDGSNFTLKIRSTKLEDSAMYFCASSGVNFNSPLHFGNGTRLTVT.

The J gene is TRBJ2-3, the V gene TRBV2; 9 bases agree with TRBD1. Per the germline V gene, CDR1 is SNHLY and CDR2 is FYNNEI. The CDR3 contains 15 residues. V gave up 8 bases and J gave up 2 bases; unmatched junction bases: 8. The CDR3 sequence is CASLWTGAHTDTQYF. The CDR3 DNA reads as TGTGCCAGCCTTTGGACAGGGGCCCACACAGATACGCAGTATTTT.

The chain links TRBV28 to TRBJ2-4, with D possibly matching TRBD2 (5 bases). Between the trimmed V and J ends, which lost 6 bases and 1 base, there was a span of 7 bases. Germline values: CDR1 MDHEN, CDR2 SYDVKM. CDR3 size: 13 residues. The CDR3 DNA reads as TGTGCCAGCAGCGACTATGCCAAAAACATTCAGTACTTC. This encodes CASSDYAKNIQYF. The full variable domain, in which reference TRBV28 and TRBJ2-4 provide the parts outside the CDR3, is DVKVTQSSRYLVKRTGEKVFLECVQDMDHENMFWYRQDPGLGLRLIYFSYDVKMKEKGDIPEGYSVSREKKERFSLILESASTNQTSMYLCASSDYAKNIQYFGAGTRLSVL.